These 9 T cell receptor beta chains came from one sample sequenced in a study of cytomegalovirus exposure and HLA in healthy donors. Primers: 60 Vbeta forward and 13 Jbeta reverse. Sequencing was performed with immunoSEQ multiplex PCR; in TCRdb, only in-frame clones are kept and a portion is missing. Of over 200,000 clones in the sample, around four fifths were seen once. The sample taken for sequencing was PBMCs. The source is a woman aged 55-70 years in good health and CMV-seropositive.

The chain recombines TRBV6-4 with TRBJ1-5; the match to TRBD1 covers 9 bases. From germline, CDR1 is MRHNA and CDR2 SNTAGT. Trimming at V came to 11 bases and at J to 2 bases, leaving 4 bases not matched to a gene. CDR3 length: 13 amino acids. As DNA, the CDR3 is TGTGCCGGGGACAGGGTTTGCAATCAGCCCCAGCATTTT. This codes for CAGDRVCNQPQHF.

This chain uses TRBV15 with TRBJ2-7; 11 bases are shared with TRBD2. The CDR3 has 16 residues. The V gene end was trimmed by 3 bases and the J gene end by 4 bases; junction bases not matched to a gene: 8. CDR1 is LNHNV, CDR2 YYDKDF, per germline (reference sequence). The CDR3 here is CATSRAGTSGAYEQYF. Here the CDR3 DNA reads TGTGCCACCAGCAGGGCGGGGACTAGCGGAGCTTACGAGCAGTACTTC. The full variable domain, with the rest looked up from reference TRBV15 and TRBJ2-7, is DAMVIQNPRYQVTQFGKPVTLSCSQTLNHNVMYWYQQKSSQAPKLLFHYYDKDFNNEADTPDNFQSRRPNTSFCFLDIRSPGLGDTAMYLCATSRAGTSGAYEQYFGPGTRLTVT.

This chain links TRBV12-5 with TRBJ1-2; 7 bases agree with TRBD1. CDR1 and CDR2 (germline): LGHNT, FRNRAP. J gave up 2 bases and V 1 base, and 10 bases lay outside the gene matches. The CDR3 length is 17 residues. CDR3 bases: TGTGCTAGTGGTTTGGATCTACCGGGACAGAAAAACTATGGCTACACCTTC. Its translation is CASGLDLPGQKNYGYTF.

This clone has only a few counts. V is TRBV5-6 and J is TRBJ2-2, with D perhaps matching TRBD2 (5 bases). This CDR3 comprises 15 residues. CDR1 and CDR2 from the germline V gene are SGHDT and YYEEEE. Deletions cut 4 bases from V and 0 bases from J, with 10 bases between. The CDR3 DNA reads TGTGCCAGCAGCGAGGGATATACGAACACCGGGGAGCTGTTTTTT. Amino acids: CASSEGYTNTGELFF.

In this sample, this clone turned up a few times. The rearrangement links TRBV5-5 to TRBJ2-7; weak D call: TRBD2 (6 bases). The V gene's germline CDR1 is SGHKS and CDR2 YYEKEE (reference sequence). V lost 5 bases and J 6 bases, leaving 15 bases between the germline ends. There are 13 residues in the CDR3. CDR3 region: CASSPLALGEQYF. The CDR3 DNA follows: TGTGCCAGCAGTCCACTAGCTCTCGGCGAGCAGTACTTC.

This chain uses TRBV5-5 with TRBJ2-7; D is possibly TRBD2 (6 bases). In germline, CDR1 is SGHKS, CDR2 YYEKEE (reference sequence). The CDR3 totals 13 residues. V gave up 5 bases and J gave up 0 bases, with 9 bases separating them. CDR3 protein: CASREGSSYEQYF. The CDR3 nucleotides are TGTGCCAGCAGGGAGGGGTCCTCCTACGAGCAGTACTTC.

This sequence joins TRBV19 and TRBJ2-1, with D perhaps matching TRBD2 (6 bases). Trimming removed 5 bases from V and 9 bases from J, with 14 bases in between. CDR1 and CDR2 from the germline V gene are LNHDA and SQIVND (reference sequence). There are 13 residues in the CDR3. Here the CDR3 DNA reads TGTGCCAGTAGTGCGGGAAGCTGGGGTGAGCAGTTCTTC. This encodes CASSAGSWGEQFF.

The rearrangement joins TRBV4-1 to TRBJ2-7; 10 nucleotides agree with TRBD1. Germline lookup yields CDR1 MGHRA and CDR2 YSYEKL. The trim removed 1 base at V and 5 bases at J, leaving 2 bases unmatched. This CDR3 has 14 residues. The CDR3 region has the DNA TGCGCCAGCAGCCAAGCGGGACAGGGGAACGAGCAGTACTTC. Translating it yields CASSQAGQGNEQYF.

The chain is built from TRBV18 and TRBJ1-3; 10 bases line up with TRBD1. Germline values: CDR1 KGHSH, CDR2 LQKENI. This CDR3 has 16 residues. The junction had 6 bases not matched to a gene; V was cut back by 5 bases and J by 2 bases. CDR3 nucleotides: TGTGCCAGCTCATTATGGGACAGGGGCCCTGGAAACACCATATATTTT. It specifies CASSLWDRGPGNTIYF.